This TCR beta chain was identified in a study of human T cells and chemical hapten exposure. Study results and limitations: No shift was seen in TCRs above 1 in 1000 frequency with DPC sensitization.

MiXCR, applied by TCRdb to the RACE reads, yields one record per CDR3 protein. This sample carries 50,000 to 80,000 distinct CDR3 sequences, approximately 10% of them seen once, and the ten largest clones take 2% to 3%. The V segment lost 4 bases and the J segment 9 bases; nucleotides outside the gene matches: 7. Germline loops: CDR1 SGHAT, CDR2 FQNNGV. The CDR3 spans 14 residues. Worth noting for this clonotype: The antigen is undetermined.

The time point: patch test 3, about 24 weeks after DPC sensitization. This sample's treatment: therapeutic diphenylcyclopropenone sensitization with weekly scalp DPC. Unfractionated whole blood was the source from which total RNA was extracted. The TCR originated in a woman aged 25 to 39 with alopecia areata. Some clones in this sample may be carry-over from other donors' samples. The J gene is TRBJ2-1, the V gene TRBV11-2, with 9 nucleotides matching TRBD2. The sample in question was whole blood, obtained in connection with sensitization to the hapten diphenylcyclopropenone (DPC). CDR3 amino acids: CASSSPTSGREQFF. Here the CDR3 DNA reads TGTGCCAGCAGCTCTCCGACTAGCGGCCGTGAGCAGTTCTTC.